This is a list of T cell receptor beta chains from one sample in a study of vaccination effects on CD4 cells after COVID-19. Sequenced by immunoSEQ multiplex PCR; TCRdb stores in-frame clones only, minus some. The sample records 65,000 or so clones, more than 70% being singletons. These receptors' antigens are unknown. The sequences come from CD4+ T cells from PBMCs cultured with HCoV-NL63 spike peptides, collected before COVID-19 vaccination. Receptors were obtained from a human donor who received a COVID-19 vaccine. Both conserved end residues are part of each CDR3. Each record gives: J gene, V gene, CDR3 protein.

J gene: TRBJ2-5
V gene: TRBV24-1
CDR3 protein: CATSFPGNETQYF

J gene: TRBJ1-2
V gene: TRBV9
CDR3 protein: CASSPRERGVQMGGYTF

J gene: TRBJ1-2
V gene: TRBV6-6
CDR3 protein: CASSFSGATRDGYTF

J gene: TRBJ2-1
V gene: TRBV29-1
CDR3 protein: CSVFYNEQFF

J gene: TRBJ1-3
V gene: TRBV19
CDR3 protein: CASSIAGRSSGNTIYF

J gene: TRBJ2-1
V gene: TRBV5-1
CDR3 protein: CASSLASGLANEQFF

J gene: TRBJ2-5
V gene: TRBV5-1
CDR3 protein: CASSFDGYQETQYF

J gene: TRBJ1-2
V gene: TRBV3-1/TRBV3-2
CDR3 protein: CASSLIGGKGYGYTF

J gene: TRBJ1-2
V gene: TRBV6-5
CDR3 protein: CASSYGTGLVTF

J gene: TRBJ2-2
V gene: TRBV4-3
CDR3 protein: CASSQPLGDSTNTGELFF

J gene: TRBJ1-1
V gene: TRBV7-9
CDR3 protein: CASSLYSENTEAFF

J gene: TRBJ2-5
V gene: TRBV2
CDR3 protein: CASNLQGGMETQYF

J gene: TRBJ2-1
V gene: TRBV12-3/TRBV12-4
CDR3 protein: CASTTAYNEQFF

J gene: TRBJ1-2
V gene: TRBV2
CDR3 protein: CASSEGRGREHGYTF

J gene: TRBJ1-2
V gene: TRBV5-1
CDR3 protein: CASSLGQHPNYGYTF

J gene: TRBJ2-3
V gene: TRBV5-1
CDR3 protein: CASSLSDSTDTQYF

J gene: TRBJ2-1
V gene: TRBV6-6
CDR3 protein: CASSYEEYNEQFF

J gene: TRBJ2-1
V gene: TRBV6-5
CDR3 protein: CASSSQGSKASEQFF

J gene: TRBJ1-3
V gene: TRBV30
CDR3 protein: CAWSSGGGNTIYF

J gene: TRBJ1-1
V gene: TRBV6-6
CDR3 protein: CASSYQDTEAFF

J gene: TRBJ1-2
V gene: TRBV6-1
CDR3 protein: CASSEWDRGYTF

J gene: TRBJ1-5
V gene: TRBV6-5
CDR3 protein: CASSYSRRQGHQPQHF

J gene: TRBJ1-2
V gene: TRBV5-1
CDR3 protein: CASSLEGGNYGYTF

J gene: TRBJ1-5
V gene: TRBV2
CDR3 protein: CASNRGESQPQHF

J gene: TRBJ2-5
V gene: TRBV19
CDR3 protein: CASSTASGQGETQYF

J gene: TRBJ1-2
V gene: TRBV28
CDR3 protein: CASSPRGSYVGYTF

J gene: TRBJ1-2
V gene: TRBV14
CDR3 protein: CASSHLQDRLDGYTF

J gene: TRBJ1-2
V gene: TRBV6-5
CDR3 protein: CASSPSMGGGYTF

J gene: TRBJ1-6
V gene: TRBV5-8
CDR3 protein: CASSWDRGSSPLHF

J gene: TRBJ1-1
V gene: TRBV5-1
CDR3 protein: CASSLTGEGITEAFF

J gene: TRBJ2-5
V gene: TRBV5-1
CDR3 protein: CASSFQSQETQYF

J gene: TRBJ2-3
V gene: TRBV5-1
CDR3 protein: CASSLYWGASTDTQYF

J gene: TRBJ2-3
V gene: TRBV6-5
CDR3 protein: CAARLASTDTQYF

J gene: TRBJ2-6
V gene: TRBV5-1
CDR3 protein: CASSAEVGSGANVLTF

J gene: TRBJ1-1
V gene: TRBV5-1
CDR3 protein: CASSLEPTEAFF

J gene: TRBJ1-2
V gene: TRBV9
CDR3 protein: CASSALLTPSDYTF

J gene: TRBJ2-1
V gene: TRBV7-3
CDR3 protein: CASSFGLAAHEQFF

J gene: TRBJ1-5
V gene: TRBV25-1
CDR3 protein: CASVLLGTGSNQPQHF

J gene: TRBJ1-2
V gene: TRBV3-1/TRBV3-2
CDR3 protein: CASSNPKRGYTF

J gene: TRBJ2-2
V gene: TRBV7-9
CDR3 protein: CASSLMGTGELFF

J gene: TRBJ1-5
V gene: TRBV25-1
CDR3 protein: CASSGQYSNQPQHF

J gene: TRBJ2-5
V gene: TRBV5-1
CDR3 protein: CASSFANHQETQYF

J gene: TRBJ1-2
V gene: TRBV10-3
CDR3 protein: CAISVVGSYTF

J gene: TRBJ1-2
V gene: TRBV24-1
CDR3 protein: CATSDLRGYGYTF

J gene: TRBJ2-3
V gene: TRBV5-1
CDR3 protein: CASSRDSTDTQYF

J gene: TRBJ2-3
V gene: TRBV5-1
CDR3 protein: CASSQLGTMSTDTQYF

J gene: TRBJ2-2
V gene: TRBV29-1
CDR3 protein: CSVDPGQGRAGELFF

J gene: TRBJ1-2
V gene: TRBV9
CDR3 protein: CASSVATTGYGYTF

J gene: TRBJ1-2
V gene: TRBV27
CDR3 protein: CASSPLGYGYTF

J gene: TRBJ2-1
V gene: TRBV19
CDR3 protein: CASRRQGLSYNEQFF

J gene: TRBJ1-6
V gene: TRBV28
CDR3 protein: CASSAIGLRSPLHF

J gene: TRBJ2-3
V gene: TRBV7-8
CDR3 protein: CASTPVSGVLTQYF

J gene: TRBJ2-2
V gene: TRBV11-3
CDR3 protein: CASSVGTGELFF

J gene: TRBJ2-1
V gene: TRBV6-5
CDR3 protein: CASSYSGGGLYNEQFF

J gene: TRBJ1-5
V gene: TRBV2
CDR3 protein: CASRRGDQPQHF

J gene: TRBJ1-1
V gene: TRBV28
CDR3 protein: CASRKWGQGTEAFF

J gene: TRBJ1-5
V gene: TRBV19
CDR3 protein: CASTPRRFNSNQPQHF

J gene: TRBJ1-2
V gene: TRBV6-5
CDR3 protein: CASSYPKPGGDYGYTF

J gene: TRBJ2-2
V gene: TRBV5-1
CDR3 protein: CASSYGQGDHRELFF